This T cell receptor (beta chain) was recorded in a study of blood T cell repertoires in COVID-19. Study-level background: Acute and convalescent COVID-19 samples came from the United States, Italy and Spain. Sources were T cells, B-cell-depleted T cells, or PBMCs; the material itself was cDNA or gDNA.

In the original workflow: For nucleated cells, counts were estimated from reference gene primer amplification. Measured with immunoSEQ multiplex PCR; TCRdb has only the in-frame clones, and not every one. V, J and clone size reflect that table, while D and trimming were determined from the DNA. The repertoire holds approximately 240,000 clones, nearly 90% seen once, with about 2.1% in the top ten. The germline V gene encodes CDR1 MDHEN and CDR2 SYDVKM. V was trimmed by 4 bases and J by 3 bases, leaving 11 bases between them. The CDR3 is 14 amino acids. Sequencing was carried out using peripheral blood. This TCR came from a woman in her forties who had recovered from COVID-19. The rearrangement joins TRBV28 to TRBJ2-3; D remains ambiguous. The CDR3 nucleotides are TGTGCCAGCAGTTCGTCTCCTAATACAGATACGCAGTATTTT. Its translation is CASSSSPNTDTQYF.